The source of this T cell receptor (beta chain) is a study of blood T cell repertoires in COVID-19. At the level of the study: Acute and convalescent COVID-19 specimens originated in the United States, Italy and Spain.

Resolution of symptoms, clearance, or two negative PCRs was present in recovered Cohort 3 donors. There are 15 residues in the CDR3. The V gene's germline CDR1 is LGHDT and CDR2 YNNKEL (reference sequence). Trimming shortened V by 0 bases and J by 4 bases, and 12 bases separated the two germline ends. Original handling: Amplification from reference gene primers served as the basis for estimated nucleated cell counts. Profiling relied on immunoSEQ multiplex PCR, and the TCRdb table lists in-frame clones only, not all of them. The D gene and trimming were derived from the DNA, and the V and J assignments and clone size from that table. The sample lists about 270,000 clones, around 89% occurring once.

V usage is TRBV3-1 (or the pseudogene TRBV3-2) and J usage is TRBJ1-2; no firm D call. The receptor's source is a woman aged 45-65 years who had recovered from COVID-19. The sample was PBMCs or T cells enriched from blood (not recorded which). For the CDR3, the DNA is TGTGCCAGCAGCCAAGATTGGGAGGGCCGCTATGGCTACACCTTC. This codes for CASSQDWEGRYGYTF.